This TCR beta chain is drawn from a study of a mutant IDH1 vaccine in newly diagnosed glioma. Turning to the study itself: Previous treatment comprised radiotherapy, temozolomide, or both, mostly both.

Whole-study findings and limits: Changes to the top peripheral T cell clonotypes appeared unrelated to pseudoprogression.

Time point here: baseline, week 1 (first vaccination visit). Treatment noted: pre-vaccination baseline after standard-of-care therapy. Concerning this clone: Antigen: not known.

TCRdb keeps only in-frame clones here, not all; method: immunoSEQ multiplex PCR. The sample includes tens of thousands of clones, around 86% seen only once; the top ten take approximately 2.5%. This CDR3 is 14 amino acids long. V was trimmed by 4 bases and J by 8 bases, leaving 18 bases between them. Germline V gene sequence: CDR1 SGHRS, CDR2 YFSETQ. The gene calls are TRBV5-1 and TRBJ1-2, with D tentatively TRBD1 (5 bases). The material sequenced was PBMCs, taken from a glioma patient treated with radiotherapy, temozolomide or both. The receptor was isolated from a man in his forties with glioma. The CDR3, as DNA: TGCGCCAGCAGCACGGACGGAACCTCAGGGGGCTACACCTTC. Protein sequence: CASSTDGTSGGYTF.